The present entry profiles one T cell receptor (beta chain) with its context. Its antigen is not known. V was pared by 5 bases and J by 4 bases, with 18 bases between. The CDR3 extends over 16 amino acids. Germline V gene sequence: CDR1 SGHVT, CDR2 SQSDAQ. TCRdb's copy holds only in-frame clones and misses some; the assay was immunoSEQ multiplex PCR. The data hold some 120,000 clones, with around nine tenths observed a single time. This sample stems from a study of cytomegalovirus exposure and HLA in healthy donors. General study findings and limits: The tendency of first-cohort TCR clusters to co-occur in the approximately 120 validation repertoires was identified by a subsequent analysis. In vitro, a few CMV-associated chains proved specific for CMV antigens.

The sample comprised PBMCs. The rearrangement uses TRBV7-4 and TRBJ1-5, with D perhaps matching TRBD1 (5 bases). The TCR comes from a man aged 25-45 years in good health and CMV-seronegative. This CDR3 reads CASSHGDSHRNQPQHF. CDR3 nucleotide sequence: TGTGCCAGCAGCCACGGAGACAGTCATCGGAATCAGCCCCAGCATTTT.